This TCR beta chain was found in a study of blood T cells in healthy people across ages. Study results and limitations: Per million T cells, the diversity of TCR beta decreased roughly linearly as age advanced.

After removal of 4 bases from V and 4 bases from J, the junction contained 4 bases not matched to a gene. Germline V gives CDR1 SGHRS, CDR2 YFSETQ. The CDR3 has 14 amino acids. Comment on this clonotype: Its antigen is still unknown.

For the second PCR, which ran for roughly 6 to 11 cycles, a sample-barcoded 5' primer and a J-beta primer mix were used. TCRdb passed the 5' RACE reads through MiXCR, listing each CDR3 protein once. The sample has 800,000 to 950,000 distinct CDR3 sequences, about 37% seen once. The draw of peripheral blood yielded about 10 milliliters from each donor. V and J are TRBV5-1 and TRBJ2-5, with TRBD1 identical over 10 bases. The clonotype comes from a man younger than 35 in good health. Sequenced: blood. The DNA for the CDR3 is TGCGCCAGCAGCGACCGGACAGGGGGAGAGACCCAGTACTTC. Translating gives CASSDRTGGETQYF.